The next 26 T cell receptor beta chains were all read from a single sample in a study of blood T cell repertoires in COVID-19. Clones were read by immunoSEQ multiplex PCR, and TCRdb kept only the in-frame ones, dropping some. The sample includes about 45,000 clones, nearly 85% seen only once; the top ten take around 8%. Sequences were obtained from peripheral blood. These receptors came from an older man in a cohort sampled during active COVID-19.

The rearrangement links TRBV2 to TRBJ1-1; D unclear. V shed 4 bases and J shed 1 base, with 10 bases lying between them. Germline V gene sequence: CDR1 SNHLY, CDR2 FYNNEI. This CDR3 is 14 amino acids long. The CDR3 DNA reads as TGTGCCAGCAGTGTGGTCCGCGCGAACACTGAAGCTTTCTTT. It translates to CASSVVRANTEAFF.

The chain carries TRBV11-3 and TRBJ2-1; D call uncertain. Trimming stripped 5 bases from V and 0 bases from J, with 14 bases between. The CDR3 is 16 residues long. Germline V lookup: CDR1 SGHNT, CDR2 YENEEA. The CDR3 DNA sequence: TGTGCCAGCAGCGCGTCGTCCGTGAGCTCCTACAATGAGCAGTTCTTC. Its translation: CASSASSVSSYNEQFF.

The V gene is TRBV1, the J gene TRBJ1-5; the DNA was not compared with TRBD1, the D call given in the table. TRBV1 is a documented pseudogene. The CDR3 loop spans 18 amino acids. The CDR3 DNA sequence: TGCACCAGCAGCCAAGAGGGTAGGGGGCAAGTTTTTAATCAGCCCCAGCATTTT. Translated, it gives CTSSQEGRGQVFNQPQHF.

With regard to this clone: Additional DNA sequences in this sample encode the identical CDR3. The gene calls are TRBV25-1 and TRBJ1-1; D perhaps matches TRBD1 (6 bases). The CDR3 length is 14 residues. Looked up from germline, CDR1 is MGHDK and CDR2 is SYGVNS. The V and J ends lost 4 bases and 2 bases respectively, with 11 bases between them. For the CDR3, the DNA is TGTGCCAGCAGTGCTGGACAGCTAAACACTGAAGCTTTCTTT. Translation: CASSAGQLNTEAFF.

The chain joins TRBV5-1 to TRBJ2-3; weak D call: TRBD2 (5 bases). CDR1 is SGHRS and CDR2 is YFSETQ in the germline V gene. The CDR3 is made up of 14 amino acids. V lost 5 bases and J lost 5, with 15 bases in between. CDR3: CASRMRSSGDTQYF. CDR3 sequence (DNA): TGCGCCAGCAGGATGAGGTCCAGCGGAGATACGCAGTATTTT.

This clone was seen more than once but under ten times. The V gene is TRBV28, the J gene TRBJ1-6, with 7 bases fitting TRBD1. The CDR3 contains 19 residues. After removal of 3 bases from V and 6 bases from J, the junction contained 17 bases not matched to a gene. Germline V lookup: CDR1 MDHEN, CDR2 SYDVKM. CDR3 coding DNA: TGTGCCAGCAGTTTTAGGTCCGGTGGGGGACAGCGAAGTAATTCACCCCTCCACTTT. Amino acids: CASSFRSGGGQRSNSPLHF.

Worth noting for this clone: This specimen includes other DNA sequences encoding the same CDR3. This chain connects TRBV9 to TRBJ1-3, with 7 positions matching TRBD1. The V segment lost 0 bases and the J segment 5 bases; nucleotides outside the gene matches: 2. Germline-derived CDR1 and CDR2 are SGDLS and YYNGEE. The CDR3 is 14 amino acids. The CDR3 region has the DNA TGTGCCAGCAGCGTAGAGGGGGCCCGAAACACCATATATTTT. Translation gives CASSVEGARNTIYF.

The chain carries TRBV6-5 and TRBJ1-4; a weak D match, TRBD1 (6 bases). V was pared by 4 bases and J by 7 bases, with 19 bases between. From germline, CDR1 is MNHEY and CDR2 SVGAGI. CDR3 length equals 16 residues. CDR3 in DNA: TGTGCCAGCAGTTTGAACCAGGGGAAGAGAGGTGAAAAACTGTTTTTT. It is translated as CASSLNQGKRGEKLFF.

This rearrangement joins TRBV27 to TRBJ1-1, with D unclear. This CDR3 has 15 amino acids. Trimming removed 0 bases from V and 3 bases from J, with 11 bases in between. The germline V gene has CDR1 MNHEY and CDR2 SMNVEV (reference sequence). As DNA, the CDR3 is TGTGCCAGCAGTTTATCGAGGTCACAACACACTGAAGCTTTCTTT. Residues: CASSLSRSQHTEAFF.

This clone is labeled medium-sized. The DNA for the CDR3 is TGTGCCTGGAAATTGGGAGACAGGGAGTATGGCTACACCTTC. As protein: CAWKLGDREYGYTF. The chain is built from TRBV30 and TRBJ1-2; 7 bases align to TRBD1. The CDR3 is made up of 14 amino acids. J was trimmed by 5 bases and V by 4 bases; bases with no gene match: 10. CDR1 and CDR2 from the germline V gene are GTSNPN and SVGIG (reference sequence).

The chain has TRBV5-1 and TRBJ2-6; 9 bases match TRBD1. The CDR3 is 18 amino acids. The junction had 6 bases not matched to a gene; V was cut back by 0 bases and J by 2 bases. Germline lookup yields CDR1 SGHRS and CDR2 YFSETQ. This chain's CDR3 is CASSLEDRGSPGANVLTF. The CDR3 region has the DNA TGCGCCAGCAGCTTGGAGGACAGGGGATCGCCTGGGGCCAACGTCCTGACTTTC.

CDR3 sequence: CASTPRQKSRDEQYF. The CDR3 DNA reads as TGTGCCAGCACCCCTCGACAGAAAAGCAGGGACGAGCAGTACTTC. The V and J genes are TRBV28 and TRBJ2-7, with D perhaps matching TRBD1 (5 bases). The CDR3 loop spans 15 amino acids. Germline V CDR1 and CDR2: MDHEN, SYDVKM. V lost 7 bases and J 5 bases, leaving 21 bases between the germline ends.

V gene TRBV7-3 combines with J gene TRBJ1-1; D is ambiguous. Germline-derived CDR1 and CDR2 are SGHTA and FQGTGA. Trimming removed 1 base from V and 4 bases from J, with 13 bases in between. The CDR3 contains 15 residues. CDR3 in amino acids: CASSLNRVRGTEAFF. CDR3 in DNA: TGTGCCAGCAGCTTAAACCGGGTTAGAGGCACTGAAGCTTTCTTT.

The CDR3 nucleotides read TGCGCCAGCAGCGGACTAGCGGGAGTTAACGAGCAGTACTTC. This codes for CASSGLAGVNEQYF. This chain uses TRBV5-1 with TRBJ2-7; 13 bases line up with TRBD2. Germline CDR1 reads SGHRS; CDR2 reads YFSETQ. The CDR3 consists of 14 residues. V shed 4 bases and J 5 bases; nucleotides not matched to a gene: 3.

The J gene is TRBJ2-7, the V gene TRBV5-6; 13 positions match TRBD2. V lost 4 bases, J lost 7 bases, and 5 bases stayed unmatched. CDR1 is SGHDT, CDR2 YYEEEE, per germline. The CDR3 runs 14 residues. CDR3 protein: CASSPGLAGFEQYF. Written as DNA, the CDR3 is TGTGCCAGCAGCCCGGGACTAGCGGGATTTGAGCAGTACTTC.

The chain links TRBV7-8 to TRBJ2-2; D unclear. V was trimmed by 5 bases and J by 0 bases, leaving 10 bases between them. Germline assignment: CDR1 SGHVS and CDR2 FQNEAQ. This CDR3 contains 15 residues. In DNA form, the CDR3 reads TGTGCCAGCAGCATGAGAAAACCGAACACCGGGGAGCTGTTTTTT. This sequence encodes CASSMRKPNTGELFF.

This clone was observed once. CDR3 in DNA: TGTGCCAGCAGTGCGGCTTCAGGGGGCGGTGAAAAACTGTTTTTT. It translates to CASSAASGGGEKLFF. The rearrangement uses TRBV25-1 and TRBJ1-4, with 8 positions matching TRBD1. Trimming at V came to 4 bases and at J to 7 bases, leaving 8 bases not matched to a gene. CDR1 MGHDK and CDR2 SYGVNS come from the germline V gene. The CDR3 spans 15 residues.

The chain employs TRBV5-1 and TRBJ1-2, with no clear D. The CDR3 extends over 13 amino acids. Trimming cost V 0 bases and J 3 bases, with 6 bases left between them. Per the germline V gene, CDR1 is SGHRS and CDR2 is YFSETQ. In DNA form, the CDR3 reads TGCGCCAGCAGCTTGGAGACACACTATGGCTACACCTTC. Translated, it gives CASSLETHYGYTF. The full variable domain, its missing parts supplied by reference TRBV5-1 and TRBJ1-2, is KAGVTQTPRYLIKTRGQQVTLSCSPISGHRSVSWYQQTPGQGLQFLFEYFSETQRNKGNFPGRFSGRQFSNSRSEMNVSTLELGDSALYLCASSLETHYGYTFGSGTRLTVV.

The J gene is TRBJ2-7, the V gene TRBV19, with 10 bases identical to TRBD1. Germline V CDR1 and CDR2: LNHDA, SQIVND (reference sequence). The V gene end was trimmed by 10 bases and the J gene end by 4 bases; junction bases not matched to a gene: 10. The CDR3 contains 14 residues. The CDR3 DNA is TGTGCCACCTCCACCGGGACAGGGGTATACGAGCAGTACTTC. Translated: CATSTGTGVYEQYF.

This chain joins TRBV29-1 and TRBJ1-5; no clear D. This CDR3 has 12 residues. Germline values: CDR1 SQVTM, CDR2 ANQGSEA. Between the trimmed V and J ends, which lost 5 bases and 1 base, there was a span of 6 bases. The DNA of the CDR3 is TGCAGCGTTCTGGAGAGCAATCAGCCCCAGCATTTT. Its translation is CSVLESNQPQHF.

The J gene is TRBJ2-7, the V gene TRBV19; 10 bases are a match to TRBD2. Germline assignment: CDR1 LNHDA and CDR2 SQIVND (reference sequence). J was trimmed by 0 bases and V by 5 bases; bases with no gene match: 13. The CDR3 is made up of 18 amino acids. The CDR3 reads CASSPLSRLAGSSYEQYF. The CDR3 region has the DNA TGTGCCAGTAGTCCTCTTTCACGACTAGCGGGTAGCTCCTACGAGCAGTACTTC.

The V gene is TRBV4-1, the J gene TRBJ2-7; a weak D match, TRBD1 (5 bases). Trimming cost V 1 base and J 2 bases, with 12 bases left between them. CDR3 length: 15 residues. Germline V gives CDR1 MGHRA, CDR2 YSYEKL. Here the CDR3 reads CASSQGIPRAYEQYF. The CDR3 DNA is TGCGCCAGCAGCCAAGGTATCCCCAGGGCCTACGAGCAGTACTTC.

This rearrangement joins TRBV29-1 to TRBJ2-5; TRBD2 agrees at 7 bases. Losses at the gene ends were 5 bases for V and 4 bases for J; bases not matched to a gene: 22. Per germline, CDR1 SQVTM and CDR2 ANQGSEA. The CDR3 consists of 18 residues. The CDR3 nucleotides read TGCAGCGTTACTCTACCTGTTCCACCTAGCGGAGCAGGAGAGACCCAGTACTTC. The encoded protein is CSVTLPVPPSGAGETQYF.

This sequence joins TRBV19 and TRBJ1-1; D ambiguous. This CDR3 has 13 residues. CDR1 LNHDA and CDR2 SQIVND come from the germline V gene (reference sequence). V was cut by 3 bases and J by 0 bases, with 5 bases left in between. The CDR3 region is CASSISVNTEAFF. DNA for the CDR3: TGTGCCAGTAGTATCTCCGTGAACACTGAAGCTTTCTTT.

This clone was counted between two and nine times. The V gene is TRBV7-8, the J gene TRBJ2-7, with D perhaps assigned TRBD1 or TRBD2 (6 bases each). V was trimmed by 5 bases and J by 6 bases, leaving 11 bases between them. Looked up from germline, CDR1 is SGHVS and CDR2 is FQNEAQ. The CDR3 is 12 residues long. This CDR3 reads CASSRGTLEQYF. The CDR3 nucleotides read TGTGCCAGCAGCCGCGGGACACTCGAGCAGTACTTC.

This clone was seen a few times. The chain joins TRBV9 to TRBJ1-2; 7 bases fit TRBD1. CDR1 is SGDLS, CDR2 YYNGEE, per germline. After removal of 3 bases from V and 4 bases from J, the junction contained 6 bases not matched to a gene. CDR3 length: 14 residues. CDR3 sequence (DNA): TGTGCCAGCAGCGCAACAGGGGCCCCCTATGGCTACACCTTC. The encoded protein is CASSATGAPYGYTF.